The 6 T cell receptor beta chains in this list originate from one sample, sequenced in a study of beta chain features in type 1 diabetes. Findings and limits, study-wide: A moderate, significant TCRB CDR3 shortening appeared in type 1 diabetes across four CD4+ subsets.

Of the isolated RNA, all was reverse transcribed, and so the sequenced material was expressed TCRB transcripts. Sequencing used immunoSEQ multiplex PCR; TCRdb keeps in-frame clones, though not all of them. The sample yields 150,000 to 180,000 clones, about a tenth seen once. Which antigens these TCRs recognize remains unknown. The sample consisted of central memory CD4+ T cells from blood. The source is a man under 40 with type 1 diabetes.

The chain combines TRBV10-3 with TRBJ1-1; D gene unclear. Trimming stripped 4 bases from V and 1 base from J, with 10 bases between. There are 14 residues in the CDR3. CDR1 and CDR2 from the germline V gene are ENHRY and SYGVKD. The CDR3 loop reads CAISGETRNTEAFF. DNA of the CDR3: TGTGCCATCAGTGGGGAGACGAGGAACACTGAAGCTTTCTTT.

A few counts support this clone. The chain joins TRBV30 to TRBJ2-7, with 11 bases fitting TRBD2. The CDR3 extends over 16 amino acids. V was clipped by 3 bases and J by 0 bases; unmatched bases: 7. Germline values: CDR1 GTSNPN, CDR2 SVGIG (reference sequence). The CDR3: CAWRVAGGTTSYEQYF. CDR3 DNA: TGTGCCTGGAGAGTAGCGGGAGGGACAACCTCCTACGAGCAGTACTTC.

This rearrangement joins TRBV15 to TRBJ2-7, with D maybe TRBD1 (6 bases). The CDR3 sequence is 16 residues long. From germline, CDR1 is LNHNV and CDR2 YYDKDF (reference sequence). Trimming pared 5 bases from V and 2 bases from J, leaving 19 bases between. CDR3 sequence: CATSRNRVVGTYEQYF. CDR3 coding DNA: TGTGCCACCAGCCGCAACAGGGTCGTGGGGACCTACGAGCAGTACTTC.

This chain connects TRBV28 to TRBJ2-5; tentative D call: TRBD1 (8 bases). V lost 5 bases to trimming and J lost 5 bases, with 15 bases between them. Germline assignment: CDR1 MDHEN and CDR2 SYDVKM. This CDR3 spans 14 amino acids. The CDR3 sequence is CASSVQGGEETQYF. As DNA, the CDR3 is TGTGCCAGCAGTGTACAGGGGGGGGAGGAGACCCAGTACTTC.

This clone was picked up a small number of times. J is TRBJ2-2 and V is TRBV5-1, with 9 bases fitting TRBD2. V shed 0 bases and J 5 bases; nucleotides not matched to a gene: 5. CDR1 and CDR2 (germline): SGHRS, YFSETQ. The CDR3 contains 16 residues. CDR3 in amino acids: CASSLGLAVNTGELFF. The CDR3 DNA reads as TGCGCCAGCAGCTTGGGACTAGCGGTTAATACCGGGGAGCTGTTTTTT. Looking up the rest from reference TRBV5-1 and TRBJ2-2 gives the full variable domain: KAGVTQTPRYLIKTRGQQVTLSCSPISGHRSVSWYQQTPGQGLQFLFEYFSETQRNKGNFPGRFSGRQFSNSRSEMNVSTLELGDSALYLCASSLGLAVNTGELFFGEGSRLTVL.

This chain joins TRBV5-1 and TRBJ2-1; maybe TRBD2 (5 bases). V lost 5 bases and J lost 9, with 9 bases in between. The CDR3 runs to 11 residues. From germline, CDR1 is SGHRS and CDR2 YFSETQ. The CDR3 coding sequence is TGCGCCAGCAGTCACGGAGGTGAGCAGTTCTTC. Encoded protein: CASSHGGEQFF.